What follows describes a single TCR beta chain. These data belong to a study of T cell responses to AZD1222 COVID-19 vaccine. Germline V gene sequence: CDR1 LGHDT, CDR2 YNNKEL (reference sequence). The CDR3 extends over 18 amino acids. Germline trimming cut 1 base from V and 6 bases from J; bases unmatched to any gene: 11. Measured with immunoSEQ multiplex PCR; TCRdb has only the in-frame clones, and not every one. Of 200,000 or so clones listed, approximately 95% were seen once; the top ten hold around 1%. Sequencing was performed on peripheral blood, taken 28 days after the second AZD1222 dose. The chain carries TRBV3-1 (or the pseudogene TRBV3-2) and TRBJ2-7, with 14 positions matching TRBD2. The receptor's source is an adult who received the AZD1222 COVID-19 vaccine. CDR3: CASSQGSGLAGAPREQYF. The CDR3 DNA is TGTGCCAGCAGCCAAGGCTCGGGACTAGCGGGGGCTCCTCGCGAGCAGTACTTC.